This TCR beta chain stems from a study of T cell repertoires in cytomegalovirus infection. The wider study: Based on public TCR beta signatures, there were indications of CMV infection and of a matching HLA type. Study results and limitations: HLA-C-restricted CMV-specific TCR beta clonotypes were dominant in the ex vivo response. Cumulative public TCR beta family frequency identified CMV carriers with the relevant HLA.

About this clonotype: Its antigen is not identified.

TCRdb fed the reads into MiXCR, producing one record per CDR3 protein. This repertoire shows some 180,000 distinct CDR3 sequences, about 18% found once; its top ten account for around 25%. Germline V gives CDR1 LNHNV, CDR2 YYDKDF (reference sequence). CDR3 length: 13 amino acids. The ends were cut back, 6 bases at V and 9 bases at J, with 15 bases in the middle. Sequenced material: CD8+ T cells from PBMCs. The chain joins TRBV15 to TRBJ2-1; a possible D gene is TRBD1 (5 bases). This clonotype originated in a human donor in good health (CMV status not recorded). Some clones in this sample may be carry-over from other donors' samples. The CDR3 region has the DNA TGTGCCACCAGAAAAGGGGTGACGAGTGAGCAGTTCTTC. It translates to CATRKGVTSEQFF. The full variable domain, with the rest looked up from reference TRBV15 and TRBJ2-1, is DAMVIQNPRYQVTQFGKPVTLSCSQTLNHNVMYWYQQKSSQAPKLLFHYYDKDFNNEADTPDNFQSRRPNTSFCFLDIRSPGLGDTAMYLCATRKGVTSEQFFGPGTRLTVL.